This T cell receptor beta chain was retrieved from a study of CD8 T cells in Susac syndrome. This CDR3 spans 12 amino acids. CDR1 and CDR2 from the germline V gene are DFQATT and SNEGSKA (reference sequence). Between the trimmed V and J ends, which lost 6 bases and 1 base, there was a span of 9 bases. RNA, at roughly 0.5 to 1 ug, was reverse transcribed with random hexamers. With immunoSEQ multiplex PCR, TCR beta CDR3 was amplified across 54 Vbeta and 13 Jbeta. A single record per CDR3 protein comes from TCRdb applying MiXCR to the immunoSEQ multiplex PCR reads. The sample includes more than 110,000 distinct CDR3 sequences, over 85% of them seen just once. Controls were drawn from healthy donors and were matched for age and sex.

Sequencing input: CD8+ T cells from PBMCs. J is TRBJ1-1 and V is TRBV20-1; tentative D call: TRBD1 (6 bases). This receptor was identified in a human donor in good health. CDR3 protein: CSAKTGNTEAFF. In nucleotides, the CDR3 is TGCAGTGCAAAGACAGGGAACACTGAAGCTTTCTTT.